Only a few counts were recorded for the clone carrying this T cell receptor (beta chain). Its cognate antigen is unknown. This sample is part of a study of PD-L1 blockade in urothelial cancer. In the study overall: Atezolizumab, begun by patients around 2014, was given at 1,200 mg intravenously every 3 weeks. Males with urothelial cancer arising in the bladder constituted about 90% of the roughly 29 patients. Regarding the study as a whole: Durable benefit accompanied greater 3-week expansion of tumor-associated blood clones.

This table comes from immunoSEQ multiplex PCR, and its TCRdb copy is limited to in-frame clones, with some not included. The table records about 50,000 clones, about 86% of them present only once. Time point of the sample: pretreatment peripheral blood. V lost 6 bases, J lost 5 bases, and 16 bases lay in between. Germline V gene data show CDR1 as MDHEN and CDR2 as SYDVKM. The CDR3 length is 14 residues. The chain employs TRBV28 and TRBJ2-5; a possible D gene is TRBD2 (5 bases). This TCR came from a man in his 70s with urothelial cancer. Sequencing used PBMCs, obtained around atezolizumab (anti-PD-L1) treatment. The CDR3 reads CASSIVGRRETQYF. The CDR3 DNA reads TGTGCCAGCAGCATAGTGGGCCGGAGGGAGACCCAGTACTTC. The full variable domain, with the rest looked up from reference TRBV28 and TRBJ2-5, is DVKVTQSSRYLVKRTGEKVFLECVQDMDHENMFWYRQDPGLGLRLIYFSYDVKMKEKGDIPEGYSVSREKKERFSLILESASTNQTSMYLCASSIVGRRETQYFGPGTRLLVL.